The table lists the clone carrying this T cell receptor beta chain with many counts. This record belongs to a study of T cells in Graves' hyperthyroidism and ophthalmopathy. RNA transcripts yielded amplified TCR beta CDR3 regions. First-round RT-PCR with HTBI primers amplified the TCR CDR3 region. TCRdb itself ran the multiplex PCR reads through MiXCR, one entry per CDR3 protein. The sample lists 700,000 to 950,000 distinct CDR3 sequences; 30% to 40% were seen once. Sequences were obtained from blood. This receptor was identified in a woman aged 40 to 49 with Graves' hyperthyroidism.

CDR3 sequence (DNA): TGTGCCAGCAGCCCTAACCTGACTAGCGGGACCCCCTACGAGCAGTACTTC. Translated, it gives CASSPNLTSGTPYEQYF. The chain has TRBV13 and TRBJ2-7; TRBD2 agrees at 11 bases. The V gene end was trimmed by 5 bases and the J gene end by 2 bases; junction bases not matched to a gene: 11. Germline CDR1 reads PRHDT; CDR2 reads FYEKMQ (reference sequence). The CDR3 has 17 residues. The full variable domain, with the rest looked up from reference TRBV13 and TRBJ2-7, is AAGVIQSPRHLIKEKRETATLKCYPIPRHDTVYWYQQGPGQDPQFLISFYEKMQSDKGSIPDRFSAQQFSDYHSELNMSSLELGDSALYFCASSPNLTSGTPYEQYFGPGTRLTVT.